This TCR beta chain is drawn from a study of regulatory T cells after allogeneic stem cell transplantation (dated by TCRdb to between 2017 and 2018). Broadly, across the study: Patients were grouped by whether acute graft-versus-host disease developed within 100 days after stem cell transplantation. Between patients who did and did not develop acute graft-versus-host disease, the study compared the regulatory T-cell TCR repertoire following allogeneic stem cell transplantation. CD4+CD25+CD127- regulatory T cells were obtained from patient PBMCs by means of fluorescence-activated cell sorting. Conventional CD4+ T cells defined as CD4+CD25+/-CD127+ were also sorted and TCR-sequenced for comparison in the study.

Broader findings and caveats from the paper: Whether or not patients had graft-versus-host disease, conventional CD4+ T-cell repertoire diversity showed no significant difference. No regulatory T-cell clones were found in all patients, and the number of sorted cells showed no significant correlation with the inverse Simpson index. The small patient sample size meant the findings required validation in a larger cohort. Patients without graft-versus-host disease showed a less diverse, more focused regulatory T-cell TCR repertoire than patients with the disease. In non-GvHD patients, the top 10 regulatory T-cell clones took up a significantly larger share of the repertoire, which suggests that presumably allo-specific protective clones had expanded.

With regard to this clonotype: Its recognized antigen is unknown. Per-base qualities were not stored, and no clone one base away is much larger.

Taken from cysteine to phenylalanine, the CDR3 has 15 residues. CDR3 DNA only is kept here, 45 bases in frame from base 1. From the germline V gene (reference sequence), CDR1 is DFQATT and CDR2 is SNEGSKA. Trimming removed 6 bases from V and 14 bases from J, leaving 31 bases between the germline ends. The run used an Illumina MiSeq. Reverse transcription of RNA was performed with the SMARTer RACE cDNA Amplification kit, after which the TCR beta CDR3 region was amplified. RNA from sorted cells was extracted with the RNeasy Mini Kit. Illumina paired-end sequencing was used to sequence the TCR beta amplicons. As for how the authors treated the data: MiXCR, VDJtools and the tcR R package were used for TCR repertoire analysis. The inverse Simpson index was used to measure diversity, and clones were grouped as rare, small, medium or expanded based on each clone's proportion of the repertoire. TCRdb applied fastp at Q25 and MiXCR to the public reads, then kept only in-frame beta chains. Entries are consolidated by CDR3 protein sequence, retaining the most common genes and DNA. It is TCRdb's table, rather than the study itself, that gives the V and J calls and clone size. In all, the sample holds around 5,000 distinct CDR3 sequences, and roughly 96% of those were seen once. Approximately 39% of the sample belongs to the ten largest clones.

What the time point label conveys for this sample: 30 days after allogeneic hematopoietic stem cell transplantation. At 30 days after allogeneic hematopoietic stem cell transplantation, peripheral blood mononuclear cells were collected from the patients. The source material was sorted CD4+ T cells from blood (whether regulatory or conventional is not recorded), sampled 30 days after allogeneic stem cell transplant. The clonotype originates from a human patient who had an allogeneic stem cell transplant, so the T cells may come from the graft donor. The rearrangement joined TRBV20-1 to TRBJ2-5; the D gene is not confidently resolved. The CDR3: CSATPTSSDQATRYF. The nucleotides are TGCAGTGCAACGCCGACGAGCAGCGACCAAGCGACCCGTTACTTC.